Presented here are 13 T cell receptor beta chains from one specimen sequenced in a study of T-cell reconstitution after alpha-beta-depleted transplantation in children. This sample's TCRbeta library carried unique molecular identifier barcodes. A single record per CDR3 protein comes from TCRdb applying MiXCR to the PCR reads. This sample yields around 670,000 distinct CDR3 sequences, of which around 12% are seen a single time; 0.79% belongs to the top ten. The sample was PBMCs, taken before TCRalphabeta/CD19-depleted stem cell transplant. The receptors were gathered from a girl aged 2-10 years with congenital amegakaryocytic thrombocytopenia, due to receive a stem cell transplant.

This clonotype has ten or more counts. CDR3: CSQSGTSDNEQFF. The CDR3 DNA reads TGCAGTCAAAGCGGGACTAGTGACAATGAGCAGTTCTTC. This rearrangement joins TRBV20-1 to TRBJ2-1; TRBD2 aligns across 8 bases. CDR3 length: 13 amino acids. J was trimmed by 5 bases and V by 8 bases; bases with no gene match: 8. The V gene's germline CDR1 is DFQATT and CDR2 SNEGSKA (reference sequence).

J is TRBJ2-3 and V is TRBV12-3 or TRBV12-4, with 9 bases aligning to TRBD1. The trim removed 6 bases at V and 3 bases at J, leaving 4 bases unmatched. The CDR3 is 14 amino acids. Written as DNA, the CDR3 is TGTGCCAGCAGCCCCGACAGGGGGACAGATACGCAGTATTTT. Translation: CASSPDRGTDTQYF.

The chain is built from TRBV27 and TRBJ2-7, with D unresolved. Trimming removed 8 bases from V and 5 bases from J, with 13 bases in between. The CDR3 has 12 residues. In germline, CDR1 is MNHEY, CDR2 SMNVEV (reference sequence). CDR3 loop: CASGRLSHEQYF. CDR3 nucleotides: TGTGCCAGCGGCCGGCTATCCCACGAGCAGTACTTC.

This clonotype was detected a few times. The V and J genes are TRBV12-3 or TRBV12-4 and TRBJ1-1, with TRBD1 as a possible D gene (6 bases). Deletions cut 2 bases from V and 7 bases from J, with 11 bases between. The CDR3 totals 13 residues. CDR3 bases: TGTGCCAGCAGTTTATGGGGGGCGGGTGAAGCTTTCTTT. It translates to CASSLWGAGEAFF.

Note on this clonotype: The junction departs from the called germline gene at one end, perhaps through a read error. The chain employs TRBV20-1 and TRBJ2-5, with 8 bases matching TRBD1. CDR3 length equals 18 residues. Germline loops: CDR1 DFQATT, CDR2 SNEGSKA (reference sequence). The CDR3 bases are TGCTGTGCTGCCACTTGGCTGGCAGGGGGCGGATTGGGGGAGACCCAGTACTTC. It specifies CCAATWLAGGGLGETQYF.

Many counts were recorded for this clonotype. The chain employs TRBV29-1 and TRBJ2-3; TRBD2 matches 10 bases. Trimming took 3 bases from V and 4 from J; bases not matched to a gene: 7. Germline V gene data show CDR1 as SQVTM and CDR2 as ANQGSEA. The CDR3 spans 15 residues. For the CDR3, the DNA is TGCAGCGTTGATGGACTAGCGGTTCTCCCAGATACGCAGTATTTT. This sequence encodes CSVDGLAVLPDTQYF.

This clonotype was recorded at least ten times. The chain employs TRBV12-3 or TRBV12-4 and TRBJ2-1, with unresolved D. V was pared by 6 bases and J by 8 bases, with 8 bases between. The CDR3 length is 11 residues. The CDR3 sequence: CASSFGDEQFF. CDR3 DNA: TGTGCCAGCAGCTTCGGAGATGAGCAGTTCTTC.

The genes are TRBV4-2 and TRBJ2-1, with D tentatively TRBD2 (7 bases). Germline assignment: CDR1 LGHNA and CDR2 YNFKEQ. This CDR3 has 15 residues. Trimming shortened V by 3 bases and J by 6 bases, and 15 bases separated the two germline ends. CDR3 amino acids: CASSQGHPGGNEQFF. The CDR3 DNA reads as TGTGCCAGCAGCCAGGGACATCCGGGAGGCAATGAGCAGTTCTTC.

This clonotype was counted ten times or more. This chain links TRBV20-1 with TRBJ2-7; 9 nucleotides line up with TRBD1. This CDR3 is built from 15 residues. J gave up 0 bases and V 4 bases, and 7 bases lay outside the gene matches. CDR1 DFQATT and CDR2 SNEGSKA come from the germline V gene (reference sequence). The CDR3: CSATTGTGSSYEQYF. The CDR3 DNA sequence: TGCAGTGCTACAACCGGGACAGGGAGCTCCTACGAGCAGTACTTC.

There are a few counts of this clonotype. This chain links TRBV20-1 with TRBJ2-1; D gene uncertain. V shed 3 bases and J shed 0 bases, with 12 bases lying between them. Looked up from germline, CDR1 is DFQATT and CDR2 is SNEGSKA (reference sequence). The CDR3 extends over 15 amino acids. CDR3 nucleotides: TGCAGTGCTAGTGGCGCCTTTAGCTCCTACAATGAGCAGTTCTTC. Protein product: CSASGAFSSYNEQFF.

This clonotype was detected a few times. CDR3 amino acids: CALRWTSNTEAFF. For the CDR3, the DNA is TGTGCCTTGAGATGGACCTCTAACACTGAAGCTTTCTTT. The chain uses TRBV30 and TRBJ1-1; D gene uncertain. Trimming stripped 7 bases from V and 2 bases from J, with 14 bases between. Germline CDR1 and CDR2: GTSNPN and SVGIG (reference sequence). The CDR3 runs 13 residues.

The chain links TRBV12-3 or TRBV12-4 to TRBJ2-1, with D possibly TRBD2 on 6 matching bases. V was cut by 3 bases and J by 0 bases, with 18 bases left in between. The CDR3 has 18 amino acids. The CDR3 nucleotides read TGTGCCAGCAGTTTCTCGGGAGTAGGGGCAAGCTCCTACAATGAGCAGTTCTTC. It translates to CASSFSGVGASSYNEQFF.

This clonotype was detected only a few times. This chain uses TRBV20-1 with TRBJ1-5; 10 nucleotides align to TRBD1. Looked up from germline, CDR1 is DFQATT and CDR2 is SNEGSKA (reference sequence). The V and J ends lost 6 bases and 2 bases, in that order; junction bases with no gene match: 10. This CDR3 comprises 16 residues. As DNA, the CDR3 is TGCAGTGCGGGGACAGGGGAAGGGTCGGGCAATCAGCCCCAGCATTTT. It specifies CSAGTGEGSGNQPQHF.